The rows below give T cell receptor beta chains drawn from one sample of a study of shared clonotypes between healthy human individuals. TCRdb keeps only in-frame clones here, not all; method: immunoSEQ multiplex PCR. The table has about a million clones, 70% to 85% seen once. The sequencing input was memory CD4+ T cells from PBMCs. The receptors stem from a young man in good health. Some clones in this sample may be carry-over from other donors' samples. The CDR3 runs from the conserved cysteine through the conserved F or W. The D gene is left open where the match is weak. The listing skips clone size in some rows; elsewhere it reads once, few, many or a size class.

D: TRBD2
V: TRBV5-1
J: TRBJ2-3
size: few
DNA: TGCGCCAGCAGCTTAGGGACTAGCGGGAGAACAGATACGCAGTATTTT
CDR3: CASSLGTSGRTDTQYF

D: TRBD1
V: TRBV6-1
J: TRBJ1-2
size: .
DNA: TGTGCCAGCAGTGTGGTGACAGGGCCGTATGGCTACACCTTC
CDR3: CASSVVTGPYGYTF

D: .
V: TRBV11-1
J: TRBJ2-1
size: few
DNA: TGTGCCAGCAGCTACAACGTTGGGGGCTACAATGAGCAGTTCTTC
CDR3: CASSYNVGGYNEQFF

D: .
V: TRBV5-6
J: TRBJ2-5
size: .
DNA: TGTGCCAGCAGCTTGTCGATGGGTAAGACCCAGTACTTC
CDR3: CASSLSMGKTQYF

D: .
V: TRBV6-1
J: TRBJ1-4
size: .
DNA: TGTGCCAGCAGTGACCATATCGACAGGAACAATGAAAAACTGTTTTTT
CDR3: CASSDHIDRNNEKLFF

D: .
V: TRBV28
J: TRBJ2-4
size: .
DNA: TGTGCCAGCAGTTTACCGACACGAACAGGGGCCAAAAACATTCAGTACTTC
CDR3: CASSLPTRTGAKNIQYF

D: .
V: TRBV27
J: TRBJ1-1
size: .
DNA: TGTGCCAGCAGTTTAGATCGGGATAACACTGAAGCTTTCTTT
CDR3: CASSLDRDNTEAFF

D: .
V: TRBV27
J: TRBJ1-1
size: few
DNA: TGTGCCAGCAGACCCCCCCAGGCCTTGAACACTGAAGCTTTCTTT
CDR3: CASRPPQALNTEAFF

D: .
V: TRBV7-2
J: TRBJ1-3
size: .
DNA: TGTGCCAGCAGCGGGGGACGGGGCTCTGGAAACACCATATATTTT
CDR3: CASSGGRGSGNTIYF

D: .
V: TRBV25-1
J: TRBJ2-1
size: .
DNA: TGTGCCAGCAGTGGACTGGCGGGGCGGATTAACAATGAGCAGTTCTTC
CDR3: CASSGLAGRINNEQFF

D: .
V: TRBV14
J: TRBJ2-2
size: .
DNA: TGTGCCAGCAGCCACTTATCTGGGGTCGGGGAGCTGTTTTTT
CDR3: CASSHLSGVGELFF

D: TRBD1
V: TRBV15
J: TRBJ2-2
size: once
DNA: TGTGCCACCAGCACGGGACAGGCTACGAACACCGGGGAGCTGTTTTTT
CDR3: CATSTGQATNTGELFF

D: .
V: TRBV19
J: TRBJ2-3
size: .
DNA: TGTGCCAGTACCCCTGAGAGGGTTTCAGATACGCAGTATTTT
CDR3: CASTPERVSDTQYF

D: TRBD2
V: TRBV19
J: TRBJ2-1
size: .
DNA: TGTGCCAGTAGCCCCACTTTGCGGGAGGGCCATGAGCAGTTCTTC
CDR3: CASSPTLREGHEQFF

D: .
V: TRBV5-1
J: TRBJ2-1
size: .
DNA: TGCGCCAGCAGCTTGGATCGCTCCAATGAGCAGTTCTTC
CDR3: CASSLDRSNEQFF

D: .
V: TRBV5-1
J: TRBJ2-7
size: .
DNA: TGCGCCAGCAGCACCCTAATCGGGCGCGAGCAGTACTTC
CDR3: CASSTLIGREQYF

D: TRBD2
V: TRBV7-6
J: TRBJ2-2
size: .
DNA: TGTGCCAGCAGCTTAGTAGCGGGAGGGGTCACCGGGGAGCTGTTTTTT
CDR3: CASSLVAGGVTGELFF

D: .
V: TRBV4-1
J: TRBJ1-2
size: .
DNA: TGCGCCAGCAGCCATAGCGAGGGGCAGAACTATGGCTACACCTTC
CDR3: CASSHSEGQNYGYTF

D: .
V: TRBV4-3
J: TRBJ1-1
size: .
DNA: TGCGCCAGCAGCCAATCCGGGACGGCTGTTGAAGCTTTCTTT
CDR3: CASSQSGTAVEAFF

D: .
V: TRBV9
J: TRBJ2-3
size: .
DNA: TGTGCCAGCAGCGTCCAAATCGGGCCACACACAGATACGCAGTATTTT
CDR3: CASSVQIGPHTDTQYF

D: .
V: TRBV15
J: TRBJ1-5
size: .
DNA: TGTGCCACCAGCAGAGATGTGGGGGTGCAGCCCCAGCATTTT
CDR3: CATSRDVGVQPQHF

D: .
V: TRBV29-1
J: TRBJ1-4
size: few
DNA: TGCAGCGTTAAGGGACGCTTCAATGAAAAACTGTTTTTT
CDR3: CSVKGRFNEKLFF

D: .
V: TRBV5-1
J: TRBJ2-6
size: .
DNA: TGCGCCAGCAGCTTGACCCCTGGGGCCAACGTCCTGACTTTC
CDR3: CASSLTPGANVLTF

D: .
V: TRBV4-3
J: TRBJ2-1
size: .
DNA: TGCGCCAGCAGCCAAGATCTACCGGGAGAGATCGGGGATGAGCAGTTCTTC
CDR3: CASSQDLPGEIGDEQFF

D: .
V: TRBV6-1
J: TRBJ1-5
size: .
DNA: TGTGCCAGCAGTGGATGGGGAAGTCAGCCCCAGCATTTT
CDR3: CASSGWGSQPQHF

D: TRBD2
V: TRBV28
J: TRBJ2-5
size: .
DNA: TGTGCCAGCAGTTTGGGTCGGGGAGGGAGGGGCCAAGAGACCCAGTACTTC
CDR3: CASSLGRGGRGQETQYF

D: .
V: TRBV20-1
J: TRBJ2-4
size: .
DNA: TGCAGTGCTAGAGATCGGGTCGGACAGTACTTC
CDR3: CSARDRVGQYF

D: TRBD2
V: TRBV7-6
J: TRBJ2-5
size: .
DNA: TGTGCCAGCAGCTCCTTCAGCAGCGGGGTGCTCGGGACCCAGTACTTC
CDR3: CASSSFSSGVLGTQYF

D: TRBD1
V: TRBV28
J: TRBJ1-2
size: few
DNA: TGTGCCAGCAGTCTAGGGACAGAGAGGTATGGCTACACCTTC
CDR3: CASSLGTERYGYTF

D: .
V: TRBV15
J: TRBJ1-2
size: .
DNA: TGTGCCACCAGCAGAGATTTGCAGGGGACCTACACCTTC
CDR3: CATSRDLQGTYTF

D: TRBD2
V: TRBV7-2
J: TRBJ2-7
size: .
DNA: TGTGCCAGCAGCTCTGGGACTAGCGGGAGATACGAGCAGTACTTC
CDR3: CASSSGTSGRYEQYF

D: .
V: TRBV28
J: TRBJ2-7
size: .
DNA: TGTGCCAGCGGGCCTCCTAATACCTACGAGCAGTACTTC
CDR3: CASGPPNTYEQYF

D: .
V: TRBV28
J: TRBJ1-5
size: .
DNA: TGTGCCAGCAGGGGTGGGGGGGCTCTGAATTTTCAGCATTTT
CDR3: CASRGGGALNFQHF

D: TRBD1
V: TRBV6-6
J: TRBJ1-4
size: .
DNA: TGTGCCAGCAGTTACTCGACAGGGGGAGTGGAAAAACTGTTTTTT
CDR3: CASSYSTGGVEKLFF

D: .
V: TRBV7-2
J: TRBJ2-7
size: .
DNA: TGTGCCAGCAGCTTAGATGGGGGGTTCCGCGAGCAGTACTTC
CDR3: CASSLDGGFREQYF

D: TRBD1
V: TRBV6-1
J: TRBJ2-2
size: .
DNA: TGTGCCAGCAGGGGGACAGTTATTACCGGGGAGCTGTTTTTT
CDR3: CASRGTVITGELFF

D: .
V: TRBV4-1
J: TRBJ2-6
size: .
DNA: TGCGCCAGCAGCCAAGGAAACGGACCGGTAGATTACTCTGGGGCCAACGTCCTGACTTTC
CDR3: CASSQGNGPVDYSGANVLTF

D: TRBD1
V: TRBV29-1
J: TRBJ2-2
size: .
DNA: TGCAGCGTTGGGACAGGTTCTCGGGAGCTGTTTTTT
CDR3: CSVGTGSRELFF

D: TRBD2
V: TRBV18
J: TRBJ2-7
size: .
DNA: TGTGCCAGCTCACCCCCCTCCCTAGCGGGACTCGGCGAGCAGTACTTC
CDR3: CASSPPSLAGLGEQYF

D: .
V: TRBV25-1
J: TRBJ2-3
size: .
DNA: TGTGCCAGCAGTGAAGGGGTTAGCGAGAGCACAGATACGCAGTATTTT
CDR3: CASSEGVSESTDTQYF

D: .
V: TRBV18
J: TRBJ2-3
size: once
DNA: TGTGCCAGCTCACCACCGTCTGTAGGCACAGATACGCAGTATTTT
CDR3: CASSPPSVGTDTQYF

D: .
V: TRBV18
J: TRBJ1-1
size: few
DNA: TGTGCCAGCTCACCGGAGTTGGGGATGGACACTGAAGCTTTCTTT
CDR3: CASSPELGMDTEAFF

D: .
V: TRBV19
J: TRBJ2-1
size: few
DNA: TGTGCCAGTCGGCGGAGGGACGGCTCCTACAATGAGCAGTTCTTC
CDR3: CASRRRDGSYNEQFF

D: .
V: TRBV27
J: TRBJ2-7
size: .
DNA: TGTGCCAGCAGTTTAGCGGGATCGACCTACGAGCAGTACTTC
CDR3: CASSLAGSTYEQYF

D: .
V: TRBV28
J: TRBJ2-3
size: .
DNA: TGTGCCAGCAGTTTAGAGGCCAGCACAGATACGCAGTATTTT
CDR3: CASSLEASTDTQYF

D: TRBD2
V: TRBV6-5
J: TRBJ2-1
size: .
DNA: TGTGCCAGCAGTTCACTAGCGGGAGGAGGCAATGAGCAGTTCTTC
CDR3: CASSSLAGGGNEQFF

D: .
V: TRBV30
J: TRBJ2-3
size: .
DNA: TGTGCCTGGGGGGACAAGCTCCTCTCTAGCACAGATACGCAGTATTTT
CDR3: CAWGDKLLSSTDTQYF

D: .
V: TRBV7-2
J: TRBJ1-1
size: few
DNA: TGTGCCAGCAGCTCAAAAAAGGGAACTGAAGCTTTCTTT
CDR3: CASSSKKGTEAFF

D: TRBD1
V: TRBV5-6
J: TRBJ2-7
size: .
DNA: TGTGCCAGCACCCTATTTGGGGACAGGGGGGGTTACGAGCAGTACTTC
CDR3: CASTLFGDRGGYEQYF

D: .
V: TRBV18
J: TRBJ1-2
size: .
DNA: TGTGCCAGCTCACCAAGTTCGGGGAATCAGAACTATGGCTACACCTTC
CDR3: CASSPSSGNQNYGYTF

D: .
V: TRBV30
J: TRBJ2-7
size: .
DNA: TGTGCCTGGGGCCAGTCTATTGGGGGTGAGCAGTACTTC
CDR3: CAWGQSIGGEQYF

D: .
V: TRBV9
J: TRBJ2-6
size: .
DNA: TGTGCCAGCAGCGTAGACGGCAACGTCCTGACTTTC
CDR3: CASSVDGNVLTF